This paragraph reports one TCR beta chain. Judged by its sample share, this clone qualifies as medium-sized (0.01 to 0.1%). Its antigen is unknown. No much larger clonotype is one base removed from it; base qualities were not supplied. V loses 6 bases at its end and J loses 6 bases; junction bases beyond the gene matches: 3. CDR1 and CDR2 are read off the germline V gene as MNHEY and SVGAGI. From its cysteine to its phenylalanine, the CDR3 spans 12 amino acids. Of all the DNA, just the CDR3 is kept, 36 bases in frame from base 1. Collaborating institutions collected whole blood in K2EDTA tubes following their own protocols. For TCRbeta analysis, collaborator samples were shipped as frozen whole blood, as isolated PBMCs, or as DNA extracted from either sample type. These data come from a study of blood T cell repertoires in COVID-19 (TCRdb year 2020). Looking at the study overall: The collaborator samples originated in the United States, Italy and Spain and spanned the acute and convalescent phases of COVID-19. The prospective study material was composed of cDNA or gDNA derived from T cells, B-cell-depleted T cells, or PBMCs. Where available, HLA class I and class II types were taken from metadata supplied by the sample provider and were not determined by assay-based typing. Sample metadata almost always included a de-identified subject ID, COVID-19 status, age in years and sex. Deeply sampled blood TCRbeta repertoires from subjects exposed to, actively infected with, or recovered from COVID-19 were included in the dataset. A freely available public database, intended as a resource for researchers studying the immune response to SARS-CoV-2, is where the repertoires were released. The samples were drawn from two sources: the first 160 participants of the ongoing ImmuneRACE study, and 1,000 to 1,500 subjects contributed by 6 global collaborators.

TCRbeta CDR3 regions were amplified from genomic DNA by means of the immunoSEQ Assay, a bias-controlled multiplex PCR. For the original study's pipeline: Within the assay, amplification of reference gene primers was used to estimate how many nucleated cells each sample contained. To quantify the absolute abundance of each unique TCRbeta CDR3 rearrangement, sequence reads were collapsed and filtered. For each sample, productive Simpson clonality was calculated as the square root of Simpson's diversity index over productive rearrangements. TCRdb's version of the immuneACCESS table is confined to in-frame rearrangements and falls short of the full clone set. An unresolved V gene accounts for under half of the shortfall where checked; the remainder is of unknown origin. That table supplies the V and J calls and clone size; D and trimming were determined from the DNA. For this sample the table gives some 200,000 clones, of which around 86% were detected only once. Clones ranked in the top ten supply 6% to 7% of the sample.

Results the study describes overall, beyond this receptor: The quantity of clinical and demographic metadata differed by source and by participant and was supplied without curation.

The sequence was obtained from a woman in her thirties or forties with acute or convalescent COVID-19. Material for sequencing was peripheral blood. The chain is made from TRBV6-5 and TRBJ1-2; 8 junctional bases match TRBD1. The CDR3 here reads CASSSGGDGYTF. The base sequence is TGTGCCAGCAGCTCAGGGGGCGATGGCTACACCTTC.